Described below is a single T cell receptor (beta chain) sequence and its context. The target antigen is unknown. Germline trimming cut 6 bases from V and 6 bases from J; bases unmatched to any gene: 9. The CDR3 extends over 15 amino acids. Germline CDR1 and CDR2: MNHEY and SMNVEV (reference sequence). The source of the sample is a study of T cell responses to AZD1222 COVID-19 vaccine. Study results and caveats: Repertoires were obtained solely post-peak T cell response. The CD4 TCRs associated with vaccination extended across spike and predominated at 160-218 and 743-854.

The protocol was immunoSEQ multiplex PCR, while the TCRdb copy is restricted to in-frame clones and leaves out a portion. The sample holds 150,000 to 200,000 clones, around nine tenths seen once. The J gene is TRBJ2-2, the V gene TRBV27; 8 positions match TRBD2. Source: peripheral blood, taken on day 0 of AZD1222 vaccination. The sequence derives from an adult in good health. CDR3 coding DNA: TGTGCCAGCAGCAAACAGCGGGAGAGATCCGGGGAGCTGTTTTTT. Amino acid sequence: CASSKQRERSGELFF.